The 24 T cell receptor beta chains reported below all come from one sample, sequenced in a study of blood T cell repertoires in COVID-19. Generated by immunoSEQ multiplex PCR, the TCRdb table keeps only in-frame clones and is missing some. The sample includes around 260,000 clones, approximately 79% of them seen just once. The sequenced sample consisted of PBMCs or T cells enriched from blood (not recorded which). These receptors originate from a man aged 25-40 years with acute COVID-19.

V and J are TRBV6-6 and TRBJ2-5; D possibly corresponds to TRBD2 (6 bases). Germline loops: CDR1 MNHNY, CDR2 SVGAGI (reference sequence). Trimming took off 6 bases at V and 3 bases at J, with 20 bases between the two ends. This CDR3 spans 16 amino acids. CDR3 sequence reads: CASRPPGLQKKETQYF. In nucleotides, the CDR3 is TGTGCCAGCAGGCCACCGGGACTTCAAAAGAAAGAGACCCAGTACTTC.

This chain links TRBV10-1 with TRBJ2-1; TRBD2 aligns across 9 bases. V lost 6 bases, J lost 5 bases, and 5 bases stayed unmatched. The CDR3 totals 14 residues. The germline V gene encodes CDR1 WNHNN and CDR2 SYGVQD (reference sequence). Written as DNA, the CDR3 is TGCGCCAGCAGATCAGCGGGGGGAAACAATGAGCAGTTCTTC. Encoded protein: CASRSAGGNNEQFF.

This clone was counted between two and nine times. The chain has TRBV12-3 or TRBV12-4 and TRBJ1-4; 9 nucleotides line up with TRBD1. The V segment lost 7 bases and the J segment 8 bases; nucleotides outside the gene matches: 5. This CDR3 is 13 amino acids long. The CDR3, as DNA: TGTGCCAGCACCACAGGGGGCCGAGAAAAACTGTTTTTT. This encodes CASTTGGREKLFF.

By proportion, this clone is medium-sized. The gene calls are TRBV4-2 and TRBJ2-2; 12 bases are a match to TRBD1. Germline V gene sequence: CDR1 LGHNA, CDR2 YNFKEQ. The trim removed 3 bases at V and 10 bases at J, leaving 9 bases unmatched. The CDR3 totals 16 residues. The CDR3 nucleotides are TGTGCCAGCAGCCAGAGCGGGGGACAGGGGGCCGAGGAGCTGTTTTTT. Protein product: CASSQSGGQGAEELFF.

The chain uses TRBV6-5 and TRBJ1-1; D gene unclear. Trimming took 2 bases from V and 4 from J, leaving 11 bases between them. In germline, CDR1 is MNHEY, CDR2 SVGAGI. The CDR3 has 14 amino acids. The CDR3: CASSYPSSGTEAFF. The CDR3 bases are TGTGCCAGCAGTTACCCGTCGTCGGGCACTGAAGCTTTCTTT.

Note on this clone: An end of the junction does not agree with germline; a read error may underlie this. CDR3 nucleotide sequence: TGTGCTAGCAGCGTGCAGGAGAACACTGAAGCTTTCTTT. Amino acids: CASSVQENTEAFF. This rearrangement joins TRBV7-7 to TRBJ1-1; no firm D call. The CDR3 loop spans 13 amino acids. The germline gives CDR1 SSHAT, CDR2 FNYEAQ (reference sequence).

The CDR3 loop reads CATHARGIEGYTF. The CDR3 DNA follows: TGTGCCACCCACGCCAGGGGAATTGAGGGCTACACCTTC. This chain connects TRBV15 to TRBJ1-2; TRBD1 might be the D (6 bases). Germline values: CDR1 LNHNV, CDR2 YYDKDF (reference sequence). CDR3 length equals 13 residues. The germline V and J ends were trimmed by 8 bases and 8 bases, with 18 bases remaining between them. The full variable domain, with the rest looked up from reference TRBV15 and TRBJ1-2, is DAMVIQNPRYQVTQFGKPVTLSCSQTLNHNVMYWYQQKSSQAPKLLFHYYDKDFNNEADTPDNFQSRRPNTSFCFLDIRSPGLGDTAMYLCATHARGIEGYTFGSGTRLTVV.

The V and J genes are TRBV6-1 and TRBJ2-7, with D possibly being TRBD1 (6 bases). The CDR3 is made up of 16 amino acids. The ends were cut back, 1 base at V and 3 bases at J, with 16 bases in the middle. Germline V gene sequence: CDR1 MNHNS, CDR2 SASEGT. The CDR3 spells CASSEGQVLGYYEQYV. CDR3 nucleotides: TGTGCCAGCAGTGAAGGACAGGTCCTAGGGTACTACGAGCAGTACGTC.

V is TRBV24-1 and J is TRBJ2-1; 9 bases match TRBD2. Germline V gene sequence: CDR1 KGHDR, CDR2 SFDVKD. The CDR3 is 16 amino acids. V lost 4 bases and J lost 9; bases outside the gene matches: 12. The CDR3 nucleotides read TGTGCCACCAGTGACCCGGGTAATAGCGGGAGCGGTGAGCAGTTCTTC. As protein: CATSDPGNSGSGEQFF.

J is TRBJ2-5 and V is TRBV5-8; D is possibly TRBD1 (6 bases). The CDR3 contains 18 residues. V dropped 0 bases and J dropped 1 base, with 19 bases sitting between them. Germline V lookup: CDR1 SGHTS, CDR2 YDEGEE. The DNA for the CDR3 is TGTGCCAGCAGCTTGGGGCAGGGGACCAGTGGTGTCCAAGAGACCCAGTACTTC. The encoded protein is CASSLGQGTSGVQETQYF.

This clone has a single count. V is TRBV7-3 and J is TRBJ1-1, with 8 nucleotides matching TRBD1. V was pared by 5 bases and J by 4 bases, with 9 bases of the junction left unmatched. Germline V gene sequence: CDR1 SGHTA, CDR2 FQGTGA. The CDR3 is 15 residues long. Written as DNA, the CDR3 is TGTGCCAGCAGCCCGAGGGCAGGGGGCGGCACTGAAGCTTTCTTT. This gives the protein CASSPRAGGGTEAFF.

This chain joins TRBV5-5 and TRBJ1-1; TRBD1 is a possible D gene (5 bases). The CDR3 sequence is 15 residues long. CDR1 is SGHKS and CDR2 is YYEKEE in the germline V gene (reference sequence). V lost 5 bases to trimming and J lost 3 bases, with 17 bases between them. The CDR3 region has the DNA TGTGCCAGCAGATCCTGGTGGGGGGAGGACACTGAAGCTTTCTTT. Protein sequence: CASRSWWGEDTEAFF. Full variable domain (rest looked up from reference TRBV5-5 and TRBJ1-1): DAGVTQSPTHLIKTRGQQVTLRCSPISGHKSVSWYQQVLGQGPQFIFQYYEKEERGRGNFPDRFSARQFPNYSSELNVNALLLGDSALYLCASRSWWGEDTEAFFGQGTRLTVV.

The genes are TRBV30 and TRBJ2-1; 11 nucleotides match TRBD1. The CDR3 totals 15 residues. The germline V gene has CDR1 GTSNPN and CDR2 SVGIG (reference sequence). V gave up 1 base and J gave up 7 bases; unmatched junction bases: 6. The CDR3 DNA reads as TGTGCCTGGAGTGGCCGGACAGGGGGCGGGAATGAGCAGTTCTTC. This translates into CAWSGRTGGGNEQFF. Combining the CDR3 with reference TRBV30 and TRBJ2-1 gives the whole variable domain SQTIHQWPATLVQPVGSPLSLECTVEGTSNPNLYWYRQAAGRGLQLLFYSVGIGQISSEVPQNLSASRPQDRQFILSSKKLLLSDSGFYLCAWSGRTGGGNEQFFGPGTRLTVL.

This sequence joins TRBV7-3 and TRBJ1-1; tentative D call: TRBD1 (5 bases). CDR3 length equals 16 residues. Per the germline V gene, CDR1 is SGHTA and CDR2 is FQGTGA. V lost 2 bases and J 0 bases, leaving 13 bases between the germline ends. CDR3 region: CASSLPDTNMNTEAFF. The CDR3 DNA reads TGTGCCAGCAGCTTACCGGACACAAATATGAACACTGAAGCTTTCTTT.

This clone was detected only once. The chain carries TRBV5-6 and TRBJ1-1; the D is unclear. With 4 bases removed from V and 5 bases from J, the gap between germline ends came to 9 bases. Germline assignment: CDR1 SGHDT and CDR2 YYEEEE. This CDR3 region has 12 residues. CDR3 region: CASSLIPTEAFF. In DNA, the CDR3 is TGTGCCAGCAGCCTTATTCCGACTGAAGCTTTCTTT.

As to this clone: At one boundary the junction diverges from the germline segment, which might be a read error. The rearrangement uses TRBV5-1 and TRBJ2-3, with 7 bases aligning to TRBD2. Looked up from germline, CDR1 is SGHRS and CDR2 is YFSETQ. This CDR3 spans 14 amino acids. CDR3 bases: TGTGCCAGCAGTTCGGGAGGTTTCACAGATACGCAGTATTTT. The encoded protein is CASSSGGFTDTQYF.

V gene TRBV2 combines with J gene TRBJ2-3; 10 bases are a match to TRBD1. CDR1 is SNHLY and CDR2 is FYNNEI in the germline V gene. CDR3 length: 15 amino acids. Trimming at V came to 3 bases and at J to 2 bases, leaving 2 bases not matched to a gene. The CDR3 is CASSDRQGATDTQYF. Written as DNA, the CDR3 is TGTGCCAGCAGTGACAGACAGGGGGCCACAGATACGCAGTATTTT.

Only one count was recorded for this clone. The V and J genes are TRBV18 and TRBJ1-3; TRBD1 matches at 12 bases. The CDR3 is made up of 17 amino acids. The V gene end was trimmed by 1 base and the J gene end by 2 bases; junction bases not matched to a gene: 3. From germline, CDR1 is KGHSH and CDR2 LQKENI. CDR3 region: CASSPRGQGAPGNTIYF. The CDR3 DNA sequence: TGTGCCAGCTCACCACGGGGACAGGGGGCCCCTGGAAACACCATATATTTT. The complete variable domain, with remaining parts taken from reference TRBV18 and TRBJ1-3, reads NAGVMQNPRHLVRRRGQEARLRCSPMKGHSHVYWYRQLPEEGLKFMVYLQKENIIDESGMPKERFSAEFPKEGPSILRIQQVVRGDSAAYFCASSPRGQGAPGNTIYFGEGSWLTVV.

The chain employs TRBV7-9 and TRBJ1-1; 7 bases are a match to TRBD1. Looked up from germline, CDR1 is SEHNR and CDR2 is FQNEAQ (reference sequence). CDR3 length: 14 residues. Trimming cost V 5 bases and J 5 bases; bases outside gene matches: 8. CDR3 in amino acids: CASSRSGGRTEAFF. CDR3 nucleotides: TGTGCCAGCAGCCGTTCAGGGGGACGGACTGAAGCTTTCTTT.

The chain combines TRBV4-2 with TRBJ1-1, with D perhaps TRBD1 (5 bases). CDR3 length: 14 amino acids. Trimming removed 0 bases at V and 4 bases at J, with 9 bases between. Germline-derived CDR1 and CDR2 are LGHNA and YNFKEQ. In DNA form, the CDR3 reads TGTGCCAGCAGCCAAGACAGGGAGGCCACTGAAGCTTTCTTT. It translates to CASSQDREATEAFF.

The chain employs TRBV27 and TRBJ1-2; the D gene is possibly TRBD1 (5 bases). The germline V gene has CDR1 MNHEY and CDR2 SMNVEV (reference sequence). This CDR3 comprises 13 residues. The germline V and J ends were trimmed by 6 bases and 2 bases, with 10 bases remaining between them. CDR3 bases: TGTGCCAGCAGAGAGACAGTCAACTATGGCTACACCTTC. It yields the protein CASRETVNYGYTF.

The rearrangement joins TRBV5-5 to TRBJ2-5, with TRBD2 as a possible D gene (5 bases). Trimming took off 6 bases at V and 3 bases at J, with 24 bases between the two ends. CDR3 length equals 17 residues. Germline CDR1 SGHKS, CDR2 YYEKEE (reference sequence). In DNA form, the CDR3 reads TGTGCCAGCACCCCTGGGCAGAGGGCCGCTTATGAAGAGACCCAGTACTTC. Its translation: CASTPGQRAAYEETQYF.

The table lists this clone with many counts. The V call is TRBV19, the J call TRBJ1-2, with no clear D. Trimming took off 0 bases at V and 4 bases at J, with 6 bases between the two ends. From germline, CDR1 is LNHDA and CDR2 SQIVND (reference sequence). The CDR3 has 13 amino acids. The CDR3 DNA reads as TGTGCCAGTAGTATAGACCAGCGCTATGGCTACACCTTC. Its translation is CASSIDQRYGYTF.

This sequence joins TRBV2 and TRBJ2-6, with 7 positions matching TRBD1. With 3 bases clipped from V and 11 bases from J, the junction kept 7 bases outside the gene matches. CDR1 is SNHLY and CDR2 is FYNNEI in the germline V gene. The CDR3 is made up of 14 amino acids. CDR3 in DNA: TGTGCCAGCAGTGATATACAGGGGTTTCACGTCCTGACTTTC. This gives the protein CASSDIQGFHVLTF.